Sequencing of this TCR beta chain was carried out in a study of cytomegalovirus exposure and HLA in healthy donors. Amplification used 60 Vbeta primers and 13 Jbeta primers. Clones were read by immunoSEQ multiplex PCR, and TCRdb kept only the in-frame ones, dropping some. This sample's table has under 200,000 clones. Study-level results: Owing to their indistinguishability, certain V segments, notably TRBV6-2 and TRBV6-3, were excluded.

The CDR3 covers 15 residues. CDR1 is LNHDA and CDR2 is SQIVND in the germline V gene (reference sequence). The V and J ends lost 2 bases and 3 bases respectively, with 11 bases between them. As concerns this clone: What it recognizes is unknown.

The sequenced sample consisted of PBMCs. This TCR was sampled from a man aged 30 to 45 in good health and CMV-seronegative. The chain is built from TRBV19 and TRBJ1-5; D perhaps matches TRBD1 (6 bases). CDR3 sequence (DNA): TGTGCCAGTAGTATAACAGGGCTGGTCAATCAGCCCCAGCATTTT. Encoded protein: CASSITGLVNQPQHF. The variable domain in full, completed from reference TRBV19 and TRBJ1-5, reads DGGITQSPKYLFRKEGQNVTLSCEQNLNHDAMYWYRQDPGQGLRLIYYSQIVNDFQKGDIAEGYSVSREKKESFPLTVTSAQKNPTAFYLCASSITGLVNQPQHFGDGTRLSIL.